This T cell receptor (beta chain) was obtained from a study of regulatory T cells in long-lasting Graves disease. The sample holds a few counts of this clonotype. Sequencing libraries for TCR beta were prepared with iRepertoire HTBI primers and Arm-PCR of CDR3 regions. TCRdb analysed the multiplex PCR reads with MiXCR anew, one entry per CDR3 protein. This sample has around 500,000 distinct CDR3 sequences, with around 12% found just once. The time point: newly diagnosed GD, antithyroid drugs for less than 3 months. The TCR library was prepared using RNA isolated from PBMCs. The patients included were those that came from an endocrinology department in Xi'an, China. EDTA tubes held roughly 9.9 milliliters of peripheral blood from each patient. These data were likewise used in another study, on T cells in Graves' hyperthyroidism and ophthalmopathy. That source notes: Calling Graves' hyperthyroidism stable meant ophthalmopathy did not progress within 18 months. Researchers ran a first-round RT-PCR on the TCR CDR3 using the HTBI primer set.

The sequence came from a woman under 40 with Graves disease. Sample: peripheral blood mononuclear cells (PBMCs), taken at new diagnosis, from a patient treated with antithyroid drugs.

The CDR3 region is CASTSSGWKETQYF. The CDR3 DNA sequence: TGTGCCAGCACCTCTTCGGGGTGGAAAGAGACCCAGTACTTC. V usage is TRBV7-2 and J usage is TRBJ2-5; D is perhaps TRBD2 (5 bases). From germline, CDR1 is SGHTA and CDR2 FQGNSA. The CDR3 is 14 residues long. V was pared by 7 bases and J by 3 bases, with 15 bases between.